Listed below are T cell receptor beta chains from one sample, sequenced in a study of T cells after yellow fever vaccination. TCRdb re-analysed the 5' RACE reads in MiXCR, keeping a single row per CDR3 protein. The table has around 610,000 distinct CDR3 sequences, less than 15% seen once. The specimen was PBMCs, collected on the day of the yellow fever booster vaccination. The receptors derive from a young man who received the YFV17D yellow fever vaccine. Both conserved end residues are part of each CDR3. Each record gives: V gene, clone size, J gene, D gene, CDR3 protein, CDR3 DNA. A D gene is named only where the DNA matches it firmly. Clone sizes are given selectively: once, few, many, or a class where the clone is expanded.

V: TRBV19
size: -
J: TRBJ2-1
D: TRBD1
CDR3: CASSIGDRTYNEQFF
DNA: TGTGCCAGTAGTATAGGGGACAGGACCTACAATGAGCAGTTCTTC

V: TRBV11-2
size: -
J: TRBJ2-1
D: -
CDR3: CASSPVGDPMLEQFF
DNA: TGTGCCAGCAGCCCGGTAGGAGACCCGATGCTTGAGCAGTTCTTC

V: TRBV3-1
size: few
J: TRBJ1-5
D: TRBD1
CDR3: CASSPAGGSNQPQHF
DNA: TGTGCCAGCAGCCCAGCAGGGGGTAGCAATCAGCCCCAGCATTTT

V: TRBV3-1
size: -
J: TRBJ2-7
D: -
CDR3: CASSQYGVEQYF
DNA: TGTGCCAGCAGCCAGTATGGGGTCGAGCAGTACTTC

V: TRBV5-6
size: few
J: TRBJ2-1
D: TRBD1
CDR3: CASSLRDRVYNEQFF
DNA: TGTGCCAGCAGCTTGCGGGACAGGGTCTACAATGAGCAGTTCTTC

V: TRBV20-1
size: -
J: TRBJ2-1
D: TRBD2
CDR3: CSAGQTSRSSYNEQFF
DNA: TGCAGTGCTGGCCAGACTAGCAGGAGCTCCTACAATGAGCAGTTCTTC

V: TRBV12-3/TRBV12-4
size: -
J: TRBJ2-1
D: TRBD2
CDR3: CASSFYGGSGGYNEQFF
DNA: TGTGCCAGCAGTTTTTACGGGGGTAGCGGGGGCTACAATGAGCAGTTCTTC

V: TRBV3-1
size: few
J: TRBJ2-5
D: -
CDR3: CASSQWRGETQYF
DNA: TGTGCCAGCAGCCAATGGAGGGGAGAGACCCAGTACTTC

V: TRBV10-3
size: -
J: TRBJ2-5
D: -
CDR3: CAISESAGFGTQYF
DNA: TGTGCCATCAGTGAGTCTGCCGGGTTTGGGACCCAGTACTTC

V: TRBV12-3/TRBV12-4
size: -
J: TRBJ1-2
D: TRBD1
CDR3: CASSPGQGRGNYGYTF
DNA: TGTGCCAGCAGTCCGGGACAGGGTAGGGGAAACTATGGCTACACCTTC

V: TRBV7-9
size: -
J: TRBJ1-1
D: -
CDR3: CASSRDQLNTEAFF
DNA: TGTGCCAGCAGCCGAGACCAGTTGAACACTGAAGCTTTCTTT

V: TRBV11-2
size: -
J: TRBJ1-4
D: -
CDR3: CASSLARFYEKLFF
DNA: TGTGCCAGCAGCTTAGCCAGGTTTTACGAAAAACTGTTTTTT

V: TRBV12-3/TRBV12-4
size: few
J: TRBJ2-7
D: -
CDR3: CASSLSGPPYEQYF
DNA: TGTGCCAGCAGCTTAAGCGGGCCACCCTACGAGCAGTACTTC

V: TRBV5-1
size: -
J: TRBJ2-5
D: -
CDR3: CASSLAGYIETQYF
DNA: TGCGCCAGCAGCTTGGCCGGGTATATAGAGACCCAGTACTTC

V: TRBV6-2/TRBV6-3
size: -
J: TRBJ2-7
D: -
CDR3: CASSPAVGRGAYEQYF
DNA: TGTGCCAGCAGTCCCGCAGTCGGCAGGGGGGCCTACGAGCAGTACTTC

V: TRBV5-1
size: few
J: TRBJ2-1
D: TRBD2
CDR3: CASSPGLLAGIGNEQFF
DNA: TGCGCCAGCAGCCCCGGACTACTAGCGGGTATAGGGAATGAGCAGTTCTTC

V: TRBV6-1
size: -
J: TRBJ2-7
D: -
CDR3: CATAPNRGPYEQYF
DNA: TGTGCCACCGCCCCCAACAGAGGACCCTACGAGCAGTACTTC

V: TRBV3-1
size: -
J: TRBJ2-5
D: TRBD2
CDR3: CASSPPLGLVETQYF
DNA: TGTGCCAGCAGCCCGCCTCTCGGACTAGTCGAGACCCAGTACTTC

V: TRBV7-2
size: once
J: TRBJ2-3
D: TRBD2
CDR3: CDSSLDRAGVDTQYF
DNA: TGTGACAGCAGCTTAGATCGGGCGGGAGTTGATACGCAGTATTTT

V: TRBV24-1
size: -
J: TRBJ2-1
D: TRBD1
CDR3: CATSDSRDRGFRNEQFF
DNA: TGTGCCACCAGTGATTCCCGGGACAGGGGATTCAGAAATGAGCAGTTCTTC

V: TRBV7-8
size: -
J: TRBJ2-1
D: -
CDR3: CASSLRSGYNEQFF
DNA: TGTGCCAGCAGCCTTCGGTCGGGATACAATGAGCAGTTCTTC

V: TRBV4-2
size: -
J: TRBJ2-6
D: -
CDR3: CASSQDPAGIAGANVLTF
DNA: TGTGCCAGCAGCCAAGATCCGGCAGGGATTGCTGGGGCCAACGTCCTGACTTTC

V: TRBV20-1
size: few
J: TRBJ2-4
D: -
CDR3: CSASSVGSSIQYF
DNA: TGCAGTGCTAGTTCCGTAGGATCGAGCATTCAGTACTTC

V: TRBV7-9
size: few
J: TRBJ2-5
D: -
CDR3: CASSLFQGDEETQYF
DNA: TGTGCCAGCAGCTTATTCCAGGGCGATGAAGAGACCCAGTACTTC

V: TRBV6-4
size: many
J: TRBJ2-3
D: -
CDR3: CASSDEGGSTDTQYF
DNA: TGTGCCAGCAGTGACGAGGGAGGTAGCACAGATACGCAGTATTTT

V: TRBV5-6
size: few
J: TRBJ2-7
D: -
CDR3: CASSEGQIYEQYF
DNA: TGTGCCAGCAGCGAAGGACAGATCTACGAGCAGTACTTC

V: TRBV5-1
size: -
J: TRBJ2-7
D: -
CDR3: CASSYGLVSYEQYF
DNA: TGCGCCAGCAGCTATGGACTTGTCTCCTACGAGCAGTACTTC

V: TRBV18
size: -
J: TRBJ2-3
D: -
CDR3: CASSPSSSRADTQYF
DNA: TGTGCCAGCTCACCAAGTAGTTCCAGAGCGGATACGCAGTATTTT

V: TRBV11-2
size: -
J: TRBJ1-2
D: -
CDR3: CASKKSGTYGYTF
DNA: TGTGCCAGCAAGAAATCCGGAACGTATGGCTACACCTTC

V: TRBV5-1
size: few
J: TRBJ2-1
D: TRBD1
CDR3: CASSPSGTGSHEQFF
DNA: TGCGCCAGCAGCCCGAGTGGGACAGGGAGCCATGAGCAGTTCTTC

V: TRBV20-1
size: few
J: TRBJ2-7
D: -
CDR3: CSASRYTLHEQYF
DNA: TGCAGTGCCAGTAGATATACCCTGCACGAGCAGTACTTC

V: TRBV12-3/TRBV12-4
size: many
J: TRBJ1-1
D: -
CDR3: CASSWKGVDTEAFF
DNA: TGTGCCAGCAGTTGGAAGGGGGTGGACACTGAAGCTTTCTTT

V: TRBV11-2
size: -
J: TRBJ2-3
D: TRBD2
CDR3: CASSPLNRLIKRESLTDTQYF
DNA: TGTGCCAGCAGCCCACTAAACCGCCTGATCAAGCGGGAGTCCCTCACAGATACGCAGTATTTT

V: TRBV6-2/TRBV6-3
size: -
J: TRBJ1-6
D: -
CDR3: CASSYSGVSYNSPLHF
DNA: TGTGCCAGCAGTTACTCGGGGGTTTCCTATAATTCACCCCTCCACTTT

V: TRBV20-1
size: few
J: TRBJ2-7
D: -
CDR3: CSARDSVGKPYEQYF
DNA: TGCAGTGCTAGAGATTCGGTCGGAAAACCCTACGAGCAGTACTTC

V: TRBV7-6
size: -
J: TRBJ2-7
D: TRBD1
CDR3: CASSFPPGQGSQQYF
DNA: TGTGCCAGCAGCTTCCCCCCGGGACAGGGGTCTCAGCAGTACTTC

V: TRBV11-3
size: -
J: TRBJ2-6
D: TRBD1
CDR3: CASSGRSGGSGANVLTF
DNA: TGTGCCAGCAGCGGAAGGTCAGGGGGCTCTGGGGCCAACGTCCTGACTTTC

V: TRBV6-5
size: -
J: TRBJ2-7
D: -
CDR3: CASSYSSRNTYEQYF
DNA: TGTGCCAGCAGTTACTCCTCCAGAAACACCTACGAGCAGTACTTC

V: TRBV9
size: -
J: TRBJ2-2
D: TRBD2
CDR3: CASSVPSGRNTGELFF
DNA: TGTGCCAGCAGCGTGCCTAGCGGGAGGAACACCGGGGAGCTGTTTTTT

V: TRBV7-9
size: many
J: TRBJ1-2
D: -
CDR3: CASSLEDRGYTF
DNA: TGTGCCAGCAGCTTAGAGGACAGAGGCTACACCTTC

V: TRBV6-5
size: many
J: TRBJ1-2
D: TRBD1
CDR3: CASSNTPGGGPYGYTF
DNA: TGTGCCAGCAGTAACACTCCAGGGGGCGGGCCCTATGGCTACACCTTC

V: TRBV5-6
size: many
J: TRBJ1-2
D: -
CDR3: CASSSNNYGYTF
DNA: TGTGCCAGCAGCTCCAACAACTATGGCTACACCTTC

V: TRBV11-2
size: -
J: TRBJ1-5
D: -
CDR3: CASSLGTGRTNQPQHF
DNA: TGTGCCAGCAGCTTGGGAACTGGCAGGACTAATCAGCCCCAGCATTTT

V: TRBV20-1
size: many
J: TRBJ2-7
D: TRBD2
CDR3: CSAREGSGSSEQYF
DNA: TGCAGTGCTAGAGAGGGTAGCGGGAGTTCCGAGCAGTACTTC

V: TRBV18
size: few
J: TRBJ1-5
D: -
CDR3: CASSLRGGDQPQHF
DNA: TGTGCCAGCTCACTGAGGGGCGGGGACCAGCCCCAGCATTTT

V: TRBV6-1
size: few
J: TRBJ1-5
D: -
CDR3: CASSRNGLYSNQPQHF
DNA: TGTGCCAGCAGTCGGAACGGACTGTATAGCAATCAGCCCCAGCATTTT

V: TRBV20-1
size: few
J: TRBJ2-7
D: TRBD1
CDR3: CSARDSWAGGGYEQYF
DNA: TGCAGTGCTAGAGATTCATGGGCAGGGGGCGGTTACGAGCAGTACTTC

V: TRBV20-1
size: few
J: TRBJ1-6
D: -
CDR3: CSAKGGPSPLHF
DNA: TGCAGTGCTAAAGGGGGGCCTTCACCCCTCCACTTT

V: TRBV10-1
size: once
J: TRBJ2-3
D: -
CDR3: CASSESSSLTDTQYF
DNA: TGCGCCAGCAGTGAGTCTAGCTCTCTAACAGATACGCAGTATTTT

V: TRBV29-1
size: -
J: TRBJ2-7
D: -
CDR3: CSVTTGTYEQYF
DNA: TGCAGCGTGACTACGGGAACCTACGAGCAGTACTTC

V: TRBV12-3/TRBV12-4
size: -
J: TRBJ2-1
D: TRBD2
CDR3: CASSLNPLLAGGPRDNEQFF
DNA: TGTGCCAGCAGTTTAAACCCACTACTAGCGGGAGGGCCTAGGGATAATGAGCAGTTCTTC

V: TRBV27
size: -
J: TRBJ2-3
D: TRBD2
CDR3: CASGRTRSTQYF
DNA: TGTGCCAGCGGTCGGACTAGGAGTACGCAGTATTTT

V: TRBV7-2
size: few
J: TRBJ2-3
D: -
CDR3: CASIPPITESTDTQYF
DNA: TGTGCCAGCATACCCCCTATCACGGAGAGCACAGATACGCAGTATTTT